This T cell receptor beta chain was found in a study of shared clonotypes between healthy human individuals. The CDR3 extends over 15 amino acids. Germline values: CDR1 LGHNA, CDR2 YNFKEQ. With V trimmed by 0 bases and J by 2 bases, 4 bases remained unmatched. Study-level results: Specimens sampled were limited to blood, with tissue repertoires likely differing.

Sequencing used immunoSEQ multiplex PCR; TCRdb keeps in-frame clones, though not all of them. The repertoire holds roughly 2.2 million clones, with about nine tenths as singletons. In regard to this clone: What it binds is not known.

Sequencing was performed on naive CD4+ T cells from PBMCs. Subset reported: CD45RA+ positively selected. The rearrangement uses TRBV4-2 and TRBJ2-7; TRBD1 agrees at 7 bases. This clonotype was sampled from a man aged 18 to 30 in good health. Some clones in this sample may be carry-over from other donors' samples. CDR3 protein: CASSQEGDRAYEQYF. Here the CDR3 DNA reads TGTGCCAGCAGCCAAGAAGGGGACAGAGCCTACGAGCAGTACTTC.